The rows below give T cell receptor beta chains drawn from one sample of a study of Ad26.COV2.S vaccination and SARS-CoV-2 variants. Clones were sequenced by immunoSEQ multiplex PCR, and TCRdb holds only the in-frame ones, with some missing. The data contain some 300,000 clones, 86% of them seen just once; the ten biggest clones take up 1.9%. The sample in question was peripheral blood, obtained in a trial of Ad26.COV2.S vaccine versus placebo. These TCRs come from a person between 18 and 59 years old who received the Ad26.COV2.S COVID-19 vaccine or a placebo. The CDR3 runs from the conserved cysteine through the conserved F or W. D genes are given only for firm matches. Clone sizes are given selectively: once, few, many, or a class where the clone is expanded.

j_gene,abundance,v_gene,d_gene,CDR3nt,CDR3aa
TRBJ1-2,NA,TRBV4-1,NA,TGCGCCAGCAGTTACGATCTCCTTAACTATGGCTACACCTTC,CASSYDLLNYGYTF
TRBJ2-1,NA,TRBV5-4,TRBD2,TGTGCCAGCAGCCCAGGGACTAGCAAGGATGAGCAGTTCTTC,CASSPGTSKDEQFF
TRBJ2-7,NA,TRBV5-1,NA,TGCGCCAGCAGCCCGCGTGGCCCATCCTACGAGCAGTACTTC,CASSPRGPSYEQYF
TRBJ2-7,once,TRBV7-2,NA,TGTGCCAGCAGCTTAGTTCTAGTGGCGGGTGAGCAGTACTTC,CASSLVLVAGEQYF
TRBJ1-6,few,TRBV6-1,NA,TGTGCCAGCAGTGAAGCGACCCAATACTCACCCCTCCACTTT,CASSEATQYSPLHF
TRBJ1-5,NA,TRBV30,NA,TGTGCCTGGAGTGTAACACAGGGTGGACAGCCCCAGCATTTT,CAWSVTQGGQPQHF
TRBJ1-2,few,TRBV5-1,NA,TGCGCCAGCACCGACGATGGGGGCTACACCTTC,CASTDDGGYTF
TRBJ1-5,NA,TRBV6-5,NA,TGTGCCAGCTCCCCTGGAAGCAATCAGCCCCAGCATTTT,CASSPGSNQPQHF
TRBJ2-5,NA,TRBV7-2,TRBD2,TGTGCCAGCAGCTTAGACGGGGCTAGCGGGGCCTTTGGGACCCAGTACTTC,CASSLDGASGAFGTQYF
TRBJ2-1,NA,TRBV5-4,TRBD2,TGTGCCAGCAGCTTTTTGCGGGGGGGGAGCTCCTACAATGAGCAGTTCTTC,CASSFLRGGSSYNEQFF
TRBJ1-3,NA,TRBV9,NA,TGTGCCAGCAGCGTCGATGGGCAGGGTGGAAACACCATATATTTT,CASSVDGQGGNTIYF
TRBJ1-2,many,TRBV27,NA,TGTGCCAGCAGTTCCAATGGGGTATATGGCTACACCTTC,CASSSNGVYGYTF
TRBJ2-2,NA,TRBV10-1,NA,TGCGCCAGCAGTGAGACAGGGCTTGGGACCGGGGAGCTGTTTTTT,CASSETGLGTGELFF
TRBJ2-5,NA,TRBV18,TRBD2,TGTGCCAGCTCACCCACTGGACTAGCGGGGGGGCTCAAAGAGACCCAGTACTTC,CASSPTGLAGGLKETQYF
TRBJ2-1,NA,TRBV5-1,NA,TGCGCCAGCAGCTTGGTCCAGGGCAATGAGCAGTTCTTC,CASSLVQGNEQFF